This is a list of T cell receptor beta chains from one sample in a study of blood T cell repertoires in COVID-19. Libraries were prepared by immunoSEQ multiplex PCR; TCRdb keeps only in-frame clonotypes and omits some of them. The table includes roughly 40,000 clones, approximately 80% detected once. Sequenced input: peripheral blood. The receptors derive from a man older than 75 with acute or convalescent COVID-19. Both conserved end residues are part of each CDR3. The D gene is left open where the match is weak. Rows give clone size only sometimes, using once, few, many, or a class for an expanded clone.

clone_size,cdr3_length,v_call,j_call,d_call,cdr3_aa,cdr3_nt
-,13,TRBV29-1,TRBJ2-2,TRBD1,CSGGQGRTGKLFF,TGCAGCGGCGGACAGGGCCGGACCGGGAAGCTGTTTTTT
-,14,TRBV28,TRBJ1-1,-,CASSFIGGRTEAFF,TGTGCCAGCAGTTTTATCGGGGGAAGAACTGAAGCTTTCTTT
many,14,TRBV13,TRBJ2-7,TRBD2,CASRSGGSSYEQYF,TGTGCCAGCAGGAGCGGGGGCAGCTCCTACGAGCAGTACTTC
-,14,TRBV6-1,TRBJ1-5,TRBD1,CASSEGTVNQPQHF,TGTGCCAGCAGTGAGGGGACAGTCAATCAGCCCCAGCATTTT
few,15,TRBV7-9,TRBJ2-7,TRBD2,CASSPEASGRYEQYF,TGTGCCAGCAGCCCTGAAGCTAGCGGGAGGTACGAGCAGTACTTC
-,17,TRBV2,TRBJ2-3,TRBD2,CATLPGTSGVSTDTQYF,TGTGCGACACTACCAGGGACTAGCGGGGTCAGCACAGATACGCAGTATTTT
-,14,TRBV28,TRBJ2-7,TRBD2,CASSLAGGGDEQYF,TGTGCCAGCAGTTTAGCGGGAGGCGGCGACGAGCAGTACTTC
-,15,TRBV5-1,TRBJ2-1,-,CASSGGSGSYNEQFF,TGCGCCAGCAGTGGAGGGAGTGGGTCCTACAATGAGCAGTTCTTC
-,13,TRBV7-9,TRBJ2-3,TRBD1,CASSNRGPDTQYF,TGTGCCAGCAGCAACAGGGGGCCGGATACGCAGTATTTT
-,13,TRBV28,TRBJ2-3,-,CASRQPNTDTQYF,TGTGCCAGCAGACAACCCAACACAGATACGCAGTATTTT
-,15,TRBV5-4,TRBJ2-2,TRBD2,CASSSGGPNTGELFF,TGTGCCAGCAGCTCGGGGGGACCAAACACCGGGGAGCTGTTTTTT
-,15,TRBV18,TRBJ2-7,-,CASSLMIGEGFEQYF,TGTGCCAGCTCATTAATGATAGGGGAAGGGTTCGAGCAGTACTTC
once,12,TRBV29-1,TRBJ1-1,-,CSVSGRQTEAFF,TGCAGCGTCTCGGGGAGACAAACTGAAGCTTTCTTT
-,14,TRBV6-5,TRBJ2-5,TRBD1,CASTRTGDQETQYF,TGTGCCAGCACCCGAACAGGGGACCAAGAGACCCAGTACTTC
-,15,TRBV18,TRBJ2-3,-,CASSPKIAGPDTQYF,TGTGCCAGCTCACCGAAAATTGCGGGCCCAGATACGCAGTATTTT
-,13,TRBV6-5,TRBJ2-7,TRBD1,CASRTGTVGEQYF,TGTGCCAGCAGAACCGGGACAGTCGGCGAGCAGTACTTC
-,11,TRBV18,TRBJ2-1,-,CASSPLNEQFF,TGTGCCAGCTCCCCTTTGAATGAGCAGTTCTTC
-,12,TRBV6-5,TRBJ2-3,TRBD1,CASSRTGDTQYF,TGTGCCAGCAGCAGGACAGGGGATACGCAGTATTTT
-,18,TRBV6-1,TRBJ1-5,-,CASSGEGAKYYSNQPQHF,TGTGCCAGCAGTGGGGAAGGGGCTAAGTACTATAGCAATCAGCCCCAGCATTTT
-,13,TRBV30,TRBJ2-7,-,CAWSKEEGYEQYF,TGTGCCTGGAGTAAGGAGGAAGGCTACGAGCAGTACTTC
-,13,TRBV19,TRBJ2-3,-,CASSIGGTDTQYF,TGTGCCAGTAGTATTGGAGGCACAGATACGCAGTATTTT
-,14,TRBV7-9,TRBJ2-1,TRBD1,CASSLVGGQGLRIF,TGTGCCAGCAGCTTAGTAGGAGGACAGGGGTTACGGATCTTC
many,15,TRBV28,TRBJ2-2,-,CASGLRGASTGELFF,TGTGCCAGCGGGCTCAGGGGCGCGAGCACCGGGGAGCTGTTTTTT
-,16,TRBV19,TRBJ1-2,-,CASSNGQQALNYGYTF,TGTGCCAGTAGTAATGGACAGCAAGCTCTTAACTATGGCTACACCTTC
-,14,TRBV28,TRBJ2-1,-,CASIQGGSYNEQFF,TGTGCCAGCATCCAGGGGGGCTCCTACAATGAGCAGTTCTTC
-,15,TRBV7-7,TRBJ2-1,TRBD2,CASSPLRGVGNEQFF,TGTGCTAGCAGCCCGCTCCGGGGGGTAGGAAATGAGCAGTTCTTC
-,16,TRBV28,TRBJ2-1,TRBD2,CASSPGTSGSYNEQFF,TGTGCCAGCAGTCCCGGGACTAGCGGGAGCTACAATGAGCAGTTCTTC
-,13,TRBV2,TRBJ1-1,-,CASSSQGFTEAFF,TGTGCCAGCAGCTCCCAGGGGTTCACTGAAGCTTTCTTT
-,15,TRBV28,TRBJ2-1,TRBD2,CASSRPPSGYNEQFF,TGTGCCAGCAGTCGGCCCCCTAGCGGGTACAATGAGCAGTTCTTC
-,14,TRBV28,TRBJ2-1,TRBD2,CASNLAGSHNEQFF,TGTGCCAGCAATCTAGCGGGAAGCCACAATGAGCAGTTCTTC
-,14,TRBV19,TRBJ2-3,TRBD1,CASSPTGGRDTQYF,TGTGCCAGTAGTCCAACAGGGGGCCGAGATACGCAGTATTTT
-,15,TRBV5-6,TRBJ1-1,TRBD1,CASSVTGGWSTEAFF,TGTGCCAGCAGCGTAACAGGGGGCTGGAGCACTGAAGCTTTCTTT
-,16,TRBV7-8,TRBJ2-1,-,CASSLAVHSRYNEQFF,TGTGCCAGCAGCTTAGCTGTGCACTCGCGGTACAATGAGCAGTTCTTC
-,14,TRBV2,TRBJ2-7,-,CASSPGGGDYEQYF,TGTGCCAGCAGTCCCGGCGGAGGGGATTACGAGCAGTACTTC
-,12,TRBV3-1/TRBV3-2,TRBJ1-1,-,CASSDLGLEAFF,TGTGCCAGCAGTGACCTCGGACTCGAAGCTTTCTTT
-,13,TRBV18,TRBJ1-2,TRBD1,CASSPGTGAGYTF,TGTGCCAGCTCACCCGGGACAGGAGCTGGCTACACCTTC
-,14,TRBV7-9,TRBJ1-4,-,CASSLAQSGEKLFF,TGTGCCAGCAGCTTAGCACAGTCAGGGGAAAAACTGTTTTTT
few,14,TRBV27,TRBJ2-2,-,CASSTRASTGELFF,TGTGCCAGCAGTACGAGGGCCTCGACCGGGGAGCTGTTTTTT
-,15,TRBV6-5,TRBJ1-4,-,CASRRRQATNEKLFF,TGTGCCAGCAGACGCAGACAGGCAACTAATGAAAAACTGTTTTTT
-,14,TRBV28,TRBJ2-5,-,CASREGSAQETQYF,TGTGCCAGCAGAGAAGGTAGCGCACAAGAGACCCAGTACTTC
-,16,TRBV2,TRBJ2-5,-,CASSKQGLGTQETQYF,TGTGCCAGCAGTAAACAGGGTCTAGGAACCCAAGAGACCCAGTACTTC
many,15,TRBV7-2,TRBJ2-7,TRBD2,CASSLVQAGGYEQYF,TGTGCCAGCAGCTTAGTGCAAGCGGGAGGTTACGAGCAGTACTTC
-,18,TRBV28,TRBJ2-7,TRBD1,CASSNLQGAGSLHGEQYF,TGTGCCAGCAGTAACTTGCAGGGGGCAGGGAGCCTTCATGGGGAGCAGTACTTC
few,15,TRBV3-1/TRBV3-2,TRBJ1-5,-,CASSQGPGDNQPQHF,TGTGCCAGCAGCCAAGGGCCCGGGGACAATCAGCCCCAGCATTTT
-,15,TRBV9,TRBJ2-1,TRBD2,CASSRSGSTYNEQFF,TGTGCCAGCTCCCGAAGCGGGAGCACTTACAATGAGCAGTTCTTC
-,14,TRBV6-5,TRBJ2-5,-,CAIFGGRLRETQYF,TGTGCCATCTTCGGGGGGCGCCTGAGAGAGACCCAGTACTTC
-,14,TRBV6-2/TRBV6-3,TRBJ1-3,-,CASSRTGRFGTIYF,TGTGCCAGCAGTAGGACGGGGAGATTTGGCACCATATATTTT
-,17,TRBV7-8,TRBJ2-1,TRBD1,CASSYRQGLSSYNEQFF,TGTGCCAGCAGCTACAGACAGGGATTGAGCTCCTACAATGAGCAGTTCTTC
-,14,TRBV2,TRBJ2-2,-,CASSAGTYTGELFF,TGTGCCAGCAGCGCCGGGACATACACCGGGGAGCTGTTTTTT
-,15,TRBV5-4,TRBJ2-1,-,CASRPGLPSYNEQFF,TGTGCCAGCAGGCCAGGGCTACCCTCCTACAATGAGCAGTTCTTC
-,14,TRBV2,TRBJ2-5,-,CASSFRRLGETQYF,TGTGCCAGCAGCTTTAGAAGACTAGGGGAGACCCAGTACTTC
-,14,TRBV7-9,TRBJ2-5,TRBD2,CASSHRLAEETQYF,TGTGCCAGCAGCCACCGACTAGCGGAAGAGACCCAGTACTTC
once,14,TRBV2,TRBJ2-5,TRBD2,CASSRGLAGETQYF,TGTGCCAGCAGTCGGGGACTAGCGGGAGAGACCCAGTACTTC
-,15,TRBV3-1/TRBV3-2,TRBJ1-4,TRBD1,CASSRPGTGNEKLFF,TGTGCCAGCAGCCGTCCAGGGACAGGGAATGAAAAACTGTTTTTT
-,15,TRBV19,TRBJ1-5,-,CASSIDKGGLRPQHF,TGTGCCAGTAGTATAGATAAAGGGGGTTTGAGGCCCCAGCATTTT
-,14,TRBV6-2/TRBV6-3,TRBJ2-5,TRBD1,CASSSLDRVGTQYF,TGTGCCAGCAGTTCCTTGGACAGGGTAGGGACCCAGTACTTC
-,15,TRBV5-1,TRBJ2-7,-,CASRLPTLRYYEQYF,TGCGCCAGCAGATTGCCGACTCTGAGGTACTACGAGCAGTACTTC